This T cell receptor (beta chain) was retrieved from a study of human T cells and chemical hapten exposure. Study as a whole: Sensitization applied 2% DPC to roughly 2 cm by roughly 2 cm of upper inner arm skin.

The germline V gene encodes CDR1 SGHDN and CDR2 FVKESK. This CDR3 comprises 20 residues. V lost 4 bases and J lost 0; bases outside the gene matches: 12. Individual cDNA molecules had unique molecular identifiers attached to them by the library. Via MiXCR, TCRdb re-called the RACE reads, giving one row per CDR3 protein. This repertoire shows fewer than 400,000 distinct CDR3 sequences, 6% to 8.5% found once; its top ten account for approximately 8.9%. Time point of the sample: patch test 1, 2 weeks after DPC sensitization. Regarding treatment: therapeutic diphenylcyclopropenone sensitization with weekly scalp DPC. This clonotype was detected only a few times.

Here the sequenced sample was whole blood, taken in connection with sensitization to the hapten diphenylcyclopropenone (DPC). The clonotype was recovered from a young woman with alopecia areata. Some clones in this sample may be carry-over from other donors' samples. The chain uses TRBV14 and TRBJ1-6; 10 bases align to TRBD1. CDR3 nucleotides: TGTGCCAGCAGCCGAGCTGGACAGGGGGGGAAGGGCTCCTATAATTCACCCCTCCACTTT. The encoded protein is CASSRAGQGGKGSYNSPLHF.